The present T cell receptor beta chain was sequenced within a study of read filtering for tumor transcriptome and immune sequencing. In its sample, this clonotype was seen many times. From approximately 430 ng of RNA, a library with molecular barcoded alpha/delta and beta/gamma adaptors was made. TCRdb redid the calling of the reads with MiXCR, one entry per CDR3 protein. Here the sample spans 20,000 to 25,000 distinct CDR3 sequences, 20% being singletons. Germline lookup yields CDR1 SQVTM and CDR2 ANQGSEA. Trimming removed 6 bases from V and 8 bases from J, with 10 bases in between. The CDR3 loop spans 11 amino acids.

The sequence came from a donor at least 40 years old with multiple myeloma. The sequenced sample was a population of CD138-negative cells sorted from bone marrow. This chain joins TRBV29-1 and TRBJ1-4; D remains unclear. CDR3 sequence: CSVDSGEKLFF. For the CDR3, the DNA is TGCAGCGTGGACTCGGGAGAAAAACTGTTTTTT. The full variable domain, rest sourced from reference TRBV29-1 and TRBJ1-4, is SAVISQKPSRDICQRGTSLTIQCQVDSQVTMMFWYRQQPGQSLTLIATANQGSEATYESGFVIDKFPISRPNLTFSTLTVSNMSPEDSSIYLCSVDSGEKLFFGSGTQLSVL.